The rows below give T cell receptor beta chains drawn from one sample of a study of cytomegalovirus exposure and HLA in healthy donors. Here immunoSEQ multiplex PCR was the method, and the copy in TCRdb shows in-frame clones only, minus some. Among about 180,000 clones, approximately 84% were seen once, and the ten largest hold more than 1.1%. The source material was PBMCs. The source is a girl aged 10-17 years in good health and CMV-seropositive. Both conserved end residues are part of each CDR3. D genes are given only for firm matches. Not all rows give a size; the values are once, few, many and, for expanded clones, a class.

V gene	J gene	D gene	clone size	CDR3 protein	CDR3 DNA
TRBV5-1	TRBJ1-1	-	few	CASSLIPGAYTEAFF	TGCGCCAGCAGCTTAATACCAGGGGCCTACACTGAAGCTTTCTTT
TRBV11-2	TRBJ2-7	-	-	CACSPSSSYEQYF	TGTGCCTGCAGCCCGTCCAGCTCCTACGAGCAGTACTTC
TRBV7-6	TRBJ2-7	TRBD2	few	CASSLVAGVPYEQYF	TGTGCCAGCAGCTTAGTAGCGGGGGTCCCCTACGAGCAGTACTTC
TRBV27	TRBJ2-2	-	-	CASSPISEFGTGELFF	TGTGCCAGCAGTCCCATTAGCGAGTTTGGCACCGGGGAGCTGTTTTTT
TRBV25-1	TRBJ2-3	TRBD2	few	CASRATSGGGPDTQYF	TGTGCCAGCAGAGCTACTAGCGGAGGGGGACCAGATACGCAGTATTTT
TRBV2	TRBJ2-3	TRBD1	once	CASRRRGHDDTQYF	TGTGCCAGCAGGAGAAGGGGGCATGATGATACGCAGTATTTT
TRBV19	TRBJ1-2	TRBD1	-	CASSNTGGSGYTF	TGTGCCAGTAGTAACACAGGGGGCTCTGGCTACACCTTC
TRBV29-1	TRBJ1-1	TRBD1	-	CSARRGPNTEAFF	TGCAGCGCCCGGAGGGGGCCGAACACTGAAGCTTTCTTT
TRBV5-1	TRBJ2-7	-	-	CASSSPSEQYF	TGCGCCAGCAGCTCCCCCAGCGAGCAGTACTTC
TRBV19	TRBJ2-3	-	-	CASSILSGTGTDTQYF	TGTGCCAGTAGTATCCTTAGCGGGACAGGCACAGATACGCAGTATTTT